Reported below is one T cell receptor (beta chain). TCRdb keeps only in-frame clones here, not all; method: immunoSEQ multiplex PCR. This sample yields 500,000 or so clones, of which about 90% are seen a single time; approximately 0.7% belongs to the top ten. The data belong to a study of blood T cell repertoires in COVID-19. CDR1 and CDR2 from the germline V gene are SGHRS and YFSETQ. Deletions cut 0 bases from V and 2 bases from J, with 9 bases between. The CDR3 length is 15 residues. The chain links TRBV5-1 to TRBJ1-3, with D possibly matching TRBD1 (6 bases). The sequence derives from a woman between 18 and 29 years old who had recovered from COVID-19. Sequenced sample: PBMCs or T cells enriched from blood (not recorded which). The CDR3 DNA follows: TGCGCCAGCAGCTTGGAAGGGGGTACTGGAAACACCATATATTTT. It codes for CASSLEGGTGNTIYF.